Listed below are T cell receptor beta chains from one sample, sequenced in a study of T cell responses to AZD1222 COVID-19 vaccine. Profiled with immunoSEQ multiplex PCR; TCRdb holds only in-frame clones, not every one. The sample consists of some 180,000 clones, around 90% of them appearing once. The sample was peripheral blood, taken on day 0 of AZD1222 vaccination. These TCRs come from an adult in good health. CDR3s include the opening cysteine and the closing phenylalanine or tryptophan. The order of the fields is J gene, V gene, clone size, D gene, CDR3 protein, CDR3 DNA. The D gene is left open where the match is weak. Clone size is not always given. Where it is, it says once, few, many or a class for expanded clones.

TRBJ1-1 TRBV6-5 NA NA CASSYRLLLNTEAFF TGTGCCAGCAGTTACAGGCTATTATTGAACACTGAAGCTTTCTTT
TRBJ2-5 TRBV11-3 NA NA CASSLVRGTQETQYF TGTGCCAGCAGCTTAGTACGGGGAACGCAAGAGACCCAGTACTTC
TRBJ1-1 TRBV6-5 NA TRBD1 CASSRTGGDTEAFF TGTGCCAGCAGCCGAACAGGGGGGGATACTGAAGCTTTCTTT
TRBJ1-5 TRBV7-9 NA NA CASSDNTQPQHF TGTGCCAGCAGCGATAACACTCAGCCCCAGCATTTT
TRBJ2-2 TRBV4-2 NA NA CASSQAVAANTGELFF TGTGCCAGCAGCCAAGCTGTAGCGGCTAACACCGGGGAGCTGTTTTTT
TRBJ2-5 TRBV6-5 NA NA CASSSPRQPQETQYF TGTGCCAGCAGTAGCCCTAGACAGCCACAAGAGACCCAGTACTTC
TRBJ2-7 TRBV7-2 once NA CASSSPPGGDPDEQYF TGTGCCAGCAGCTCACCGCCCGGGGGCGATCCCGACGAGCAGTACTTC
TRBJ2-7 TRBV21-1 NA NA CASSKGWEHEEQYF TGTGCCAGCAGCAAAGGATGGGAGCACGAGGAGCAGTACTTC
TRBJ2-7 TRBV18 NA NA CASSPREEYEQYF TGTGCCAGCTCACCAAGAGAGGAATACGAGCAGTACTTC
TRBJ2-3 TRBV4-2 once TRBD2 CASSQEAGGPDTQYF TGTGCCAGCAGCCAAGAAGCGGGGGGGCCAGATACGCAGTATTTT
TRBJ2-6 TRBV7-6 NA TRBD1 CASSPGTGGILDVGANVLTF TGTGCCAGCAGCCCCGGGACAGGGGGTATCCTAGACGTTGGGGCCAACGTCCTGACTTTC
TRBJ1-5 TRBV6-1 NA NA CASSERQANQPQHF TGTGCCAGCAGTGAAAGACAGGCCAATCAGCCCCAGCATTTT
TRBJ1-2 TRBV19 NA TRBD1 CASRRSETGTGTEGYTF TGTGCCAGTAGGAGATCCGAGACCGGGACAGGGACGGAAGGCTACACCTTC
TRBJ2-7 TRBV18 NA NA CASSPGVVTYEQYF TGTGCCAGCTCACCAGGGGTAGTAACCTACGAGCAGTACTTC
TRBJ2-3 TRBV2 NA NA CASLRDSTDTQYF TGTGCCAGCCTGCGGGACAGCACAGATACGCAGTATTTT
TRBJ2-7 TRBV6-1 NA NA CASSKPLASSYEQYF TGTGCCAGCAGTAAACCCTTAGCTAGCTCCTACGAGCAGTACTTC
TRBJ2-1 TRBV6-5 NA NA CASSLLHSNEQFF TGTGCCAGCAGCCTCCTCCACTCCAATGAGCAGTTCTTC
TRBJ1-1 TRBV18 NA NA CASSPSLGTMNTEAFF TGTGCCAGCTCACCATCACTAGGGACTATGAACACTGAAGCTTTCTTT
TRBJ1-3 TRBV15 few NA CATSQLQGDSGNTIYF TGTGCCACCAGTCAATTACAGGGCGACTCTGGAAACACCATATATTTT
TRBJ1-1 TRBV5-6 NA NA CASSSPAGVSEAFF TGTGCCAGCAGCTCTCCGGCAGGGGTAAGTGAAGCTTTCTTT
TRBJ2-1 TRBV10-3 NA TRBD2 CAISEGGTSGSTMNEQFF TGTGCCATCAGTGAGGGAGGGACTAGCGGGAGTACGATGAATGAGCAGTTCTTC
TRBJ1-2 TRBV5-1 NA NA CASSLQGTDGYTF TGCGCCAGCAGCTTGCAGGGTACGGATGGCTACACCTTC
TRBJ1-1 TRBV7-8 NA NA CASSLRDWGTEAFF TGTGCCAGCAGCCTACGGGACTGGGGGACTGAAGCTTTCTTT
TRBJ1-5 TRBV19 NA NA CASTSGPRNQPQHF TGTGCCAGTACCTCGGGACCTCGGAATCAGCCCCAGCATTTT
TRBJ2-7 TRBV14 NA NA CASRETGISYEQYF TGTGCCAGCCGGGAAACAGGGATCTCCTACGAGCAGTACTTC
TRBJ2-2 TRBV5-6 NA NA CASSLTGLNTGELFF TGTGCCAGCAGCTTGACAGGGCTGAACACCGGGGAGCTGTTTTTT
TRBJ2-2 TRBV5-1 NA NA CASSRTTGPNTGELFF TGCGCCAGCAGCCGGACAACGGGGCCGAACACCGGGGAGCTGTTTTTT
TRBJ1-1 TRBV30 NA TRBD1 CAWMRGRTEAFF TGTGCCTGGATGAGGGGGCGGACTGAAGCTTTCTTT
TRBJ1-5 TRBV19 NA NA CASSSRGRGGNQPQHF TGTGCCAGTAGCTCTAGAGGCAGGGGCGGCAATCAGCCCCAGCATTTT
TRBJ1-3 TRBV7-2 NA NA CASSSRGADGNTIYF TGTGCCAGCAGCTCCCGTGGGGCGGACGGAAACACCATATATTTT
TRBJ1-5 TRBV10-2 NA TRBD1 CASSLTGEGYQPQHF TGCGCCAGCAGCCTTACAGGGGAAGGGTATCAGCCCCAGCATTTT
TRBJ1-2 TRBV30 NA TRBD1 CAWSVRTGGAFGYTF TGTGCCTGGAGTGTCCGGACAGGGGGCGCCTTTGGCTACACCTTC
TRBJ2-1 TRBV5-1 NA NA CASSLDSVSYNEQFF TGCGCCAGCAGCTTGGACAGCGTCTCCTACAATGAGCAGTTCTTC
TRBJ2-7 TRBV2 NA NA CASSDVTSYEQYF TGTGCCAGCAGTGACGTCACATCCTACGAGCAGTACTTC
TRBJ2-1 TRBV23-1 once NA CASSSFRGREQFF TGCGCCAGCAGTTCCTTCAGGGGCCGGGAGCAGTTCTTC
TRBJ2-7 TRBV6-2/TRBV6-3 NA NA CASSYRLGHRSYEQYF TGTGCCAGCAGTTACCGCTTGGGACACCGCTCCTACGAGCAGTACTTC
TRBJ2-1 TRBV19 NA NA CASSAYVGASGGLQFF TGTGCCAGTAGTGCCTATGTGGGGGCGTCCGGAGGGCTGCAGTTCTTC
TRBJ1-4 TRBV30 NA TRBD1 CACGEETGGEKLFF TGTGCCTGTGGGGAGGAAACAGGGGGTGAAAAACTGTTTTTT
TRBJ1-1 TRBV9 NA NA CASSVGQIPNTEAFF TGTGCCAGCAGCGTAGGTCAGATCCCGAACACTGAAGCTTTCTTT
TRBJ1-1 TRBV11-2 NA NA CASSPISAIRPRGAFF TGTGCCAGCAGCCCCATTTCGGCAATAAGGCCCAGGGGAGCTTTCTTT
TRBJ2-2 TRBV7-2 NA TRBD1 CASSLGTGWTGELFF TGTGCCAGCAGCTTAGGGACAGGGTGGACCGGGGAGCTGTTTTTT
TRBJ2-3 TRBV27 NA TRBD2 CASRGLYTDTQYF TGTGCCAGCAGGGGACTATACACAGATACGCAGTATTTT